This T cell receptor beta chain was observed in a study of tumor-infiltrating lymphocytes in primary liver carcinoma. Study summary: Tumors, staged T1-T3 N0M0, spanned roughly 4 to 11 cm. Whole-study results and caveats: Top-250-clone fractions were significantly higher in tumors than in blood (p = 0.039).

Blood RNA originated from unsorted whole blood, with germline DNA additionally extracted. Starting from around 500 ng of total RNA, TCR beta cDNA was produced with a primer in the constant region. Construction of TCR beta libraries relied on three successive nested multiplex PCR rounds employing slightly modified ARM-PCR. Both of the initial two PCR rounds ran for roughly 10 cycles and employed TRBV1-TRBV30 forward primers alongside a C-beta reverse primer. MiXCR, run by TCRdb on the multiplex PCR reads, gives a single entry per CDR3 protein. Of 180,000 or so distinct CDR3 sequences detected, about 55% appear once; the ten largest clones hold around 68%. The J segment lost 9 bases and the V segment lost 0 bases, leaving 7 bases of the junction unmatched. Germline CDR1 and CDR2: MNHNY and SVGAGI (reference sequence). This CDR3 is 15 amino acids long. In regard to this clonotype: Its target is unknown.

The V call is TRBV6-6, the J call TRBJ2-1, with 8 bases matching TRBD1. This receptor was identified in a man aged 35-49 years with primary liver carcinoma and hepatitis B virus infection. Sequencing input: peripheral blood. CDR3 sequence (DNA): TGTGCCAGCAGTTACTCGATGGACAGGGTTTCTGAGCAGTTCTTC. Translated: CASSYSMDRVSEQFF.